This T cell receptor (beta chain) was observed in a study of regulatory T cells in long-lasting Graves disease. Time point noted: newly diagnosed GD, antithyroid drugs for less than 3 months. From PBMCs, RNA was extracted and then used to make the TCR library. Blood from the periphery, nine milliliters in all, was drawn into EDTA tubes. From germline, CDR1 is SEHNR and CDR2 FQNEAQ (reference sequence). This CDR3 spans 15 amino acids. Broader study findings: TRBV28, TRBJ1-2 and TRBJ2-5 emerged as the favored segments in persistent disease.

With respect to this clonotype: Its antigen is unknown. A much larger clonotype is one base distant, so this may be a read error.

Library construction for TCR beta used iRepertoire HTBI primers and Arm-PCR of CDR3 regions. TCRdb itself ran the multiplex PCR reads through MiXCR, one entry per CDR3 protein. Seen here are about 380,000 distinct CDR3 sequences, 15% observed once, and the top ten hold around a fifth. Sample: peripheral blood mononuclear cells (PBMCs), taken at new diagnosis, from a patient treated with antithyroid drugs. The clonotype was recovered from a female donor with Graves disease. V gene TRBV7-9 combines with J gene TRBJ2-4; 10 positions match TRBD2. In DNA form, the CDR3 reads TGTGCCAGCAGTTCCCCGGGACTAGCGAACAATGAGCTGTTCTTC. Protein: CASSSPGLANNELFF.